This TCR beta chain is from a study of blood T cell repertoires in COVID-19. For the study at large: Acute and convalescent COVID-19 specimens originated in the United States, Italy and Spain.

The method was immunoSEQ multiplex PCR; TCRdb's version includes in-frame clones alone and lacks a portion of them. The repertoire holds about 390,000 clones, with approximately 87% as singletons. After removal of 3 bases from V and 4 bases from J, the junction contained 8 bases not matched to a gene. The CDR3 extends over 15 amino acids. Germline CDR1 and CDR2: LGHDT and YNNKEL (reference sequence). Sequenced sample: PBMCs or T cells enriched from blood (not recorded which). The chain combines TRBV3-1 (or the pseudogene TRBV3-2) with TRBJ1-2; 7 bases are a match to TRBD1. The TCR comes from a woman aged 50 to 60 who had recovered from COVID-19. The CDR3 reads CASSHLRDSPYGYTF. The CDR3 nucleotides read TGTGCCAGCAGCCATCTCCGGGACAGCCCCTATGGCTACACCTTC.